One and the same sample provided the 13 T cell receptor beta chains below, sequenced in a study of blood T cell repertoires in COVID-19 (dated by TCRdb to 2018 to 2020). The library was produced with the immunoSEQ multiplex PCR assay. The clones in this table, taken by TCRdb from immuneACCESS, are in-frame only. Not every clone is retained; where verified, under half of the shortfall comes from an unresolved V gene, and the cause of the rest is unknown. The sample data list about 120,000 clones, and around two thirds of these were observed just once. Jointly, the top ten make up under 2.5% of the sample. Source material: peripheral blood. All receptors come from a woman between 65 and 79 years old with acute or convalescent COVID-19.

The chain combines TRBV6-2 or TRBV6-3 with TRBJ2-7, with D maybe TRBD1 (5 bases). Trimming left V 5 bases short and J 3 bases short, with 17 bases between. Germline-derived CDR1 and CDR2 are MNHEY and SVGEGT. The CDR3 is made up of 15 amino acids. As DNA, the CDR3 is TGTGCCAGCAGTCCCTCAGGGTACCTCCTCTACGAGCAGTACTTC. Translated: CASSPSGYLLYEQYF.

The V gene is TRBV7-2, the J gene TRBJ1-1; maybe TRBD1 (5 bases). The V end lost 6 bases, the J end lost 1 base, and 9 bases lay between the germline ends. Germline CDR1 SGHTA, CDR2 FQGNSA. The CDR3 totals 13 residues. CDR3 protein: CASRIQENTEAFF. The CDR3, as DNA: TGTGCCAGCAGGATACAGGAGAACACTGAAGCTTTCTTT.

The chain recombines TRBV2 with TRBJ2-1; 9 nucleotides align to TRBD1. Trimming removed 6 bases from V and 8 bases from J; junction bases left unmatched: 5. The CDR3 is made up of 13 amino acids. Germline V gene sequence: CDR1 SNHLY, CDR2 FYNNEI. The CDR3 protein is CASSGQGFDEQFF. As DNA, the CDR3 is TGTGCCAGCAGCGGACAGGGGTTCGATGAGCAGTTCTTC.

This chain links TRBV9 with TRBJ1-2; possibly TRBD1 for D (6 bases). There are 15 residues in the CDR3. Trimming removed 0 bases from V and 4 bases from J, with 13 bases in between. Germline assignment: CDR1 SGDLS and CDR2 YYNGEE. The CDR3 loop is CASSVAPNRAYGYTF. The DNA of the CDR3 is TGTGCCAGCAGCGTAGCCCCGAACAGGGCCTATGGCTACACCTTC.

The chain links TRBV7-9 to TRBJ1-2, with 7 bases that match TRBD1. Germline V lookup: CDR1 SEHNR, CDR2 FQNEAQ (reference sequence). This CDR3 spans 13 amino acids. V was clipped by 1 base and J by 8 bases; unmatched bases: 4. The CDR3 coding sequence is TGTGCCAGCAGCTTAGAAGGGGGCAGAGGCTACACCTTC. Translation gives CASSLEGGRGYTF.

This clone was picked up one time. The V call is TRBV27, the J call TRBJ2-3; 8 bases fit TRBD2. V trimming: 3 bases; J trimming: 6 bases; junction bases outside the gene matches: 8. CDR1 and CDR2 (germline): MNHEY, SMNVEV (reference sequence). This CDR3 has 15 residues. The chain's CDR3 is CASSFQAGGMDTQYF. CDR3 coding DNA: TGTGCCAGCAGTTTCCAGGCGGGGGGCATGGATACGCAGTATTTT.

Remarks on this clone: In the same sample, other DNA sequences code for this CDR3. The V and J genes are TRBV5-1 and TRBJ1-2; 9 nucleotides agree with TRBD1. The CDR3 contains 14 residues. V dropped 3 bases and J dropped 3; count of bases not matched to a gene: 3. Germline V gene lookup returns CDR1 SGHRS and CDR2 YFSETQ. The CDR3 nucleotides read TGCGCCAGCAGCTCTACAGGGGGCGACTATGGCTACACCTTC. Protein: CASSSTGGDYGYTF.

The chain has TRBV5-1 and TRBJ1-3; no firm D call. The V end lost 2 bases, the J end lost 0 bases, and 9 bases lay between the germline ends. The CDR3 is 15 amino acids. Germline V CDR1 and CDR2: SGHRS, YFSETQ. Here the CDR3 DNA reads TGCGCCAGCAGCTTCGTTGGCCTCTCTGGAAACACCATATATTTT. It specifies CASSFVGLSGNTIYF.

CDR3 bases: TGTGCCAGCAGTTTAGATTCCGGACAGGGGGACAATGAGCAGTTCTTC. Amino acids: CASSLDSGQGDNEQFF. This chain uses TRBV28 with TRBJ2-1; 10 bases map to TRBD1. CDR1 and CDR2 from the germline V gene are MDHEN and SYDVKM. Germline trimming cut 2 bases from V and 5 bases from J; bases unmatched to any gene: 6. This CDR3 has 16 residues. Full variable domain (missing parts from reference TRBV28 and TRBJ2-1): DVKVTQSSRYLVKRTGEKVFLECVQDMDHENMFWYRQDPGLGLRLIYFSYDVKMKEKGDIPEGYSVSREKKERFSLILESASTNQTSMYLCASSLDSGQGDNEQFFGPGTRLTVL.

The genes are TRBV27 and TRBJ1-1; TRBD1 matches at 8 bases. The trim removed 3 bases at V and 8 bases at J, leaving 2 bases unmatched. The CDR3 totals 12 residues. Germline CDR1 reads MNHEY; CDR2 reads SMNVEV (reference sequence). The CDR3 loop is CASSLWTGEAFF. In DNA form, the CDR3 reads TGTGCCAGCAGTTTGTGGACAGGGGAAGCTTTCTTT.

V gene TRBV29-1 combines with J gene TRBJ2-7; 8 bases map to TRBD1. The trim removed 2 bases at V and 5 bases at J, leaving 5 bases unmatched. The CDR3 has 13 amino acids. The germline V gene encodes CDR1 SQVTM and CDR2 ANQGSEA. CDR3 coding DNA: TGCAGCGTTGAACCCAGGGGGCACCACGAGCAGTACTTC. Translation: CSVEPRGHHEQYF.

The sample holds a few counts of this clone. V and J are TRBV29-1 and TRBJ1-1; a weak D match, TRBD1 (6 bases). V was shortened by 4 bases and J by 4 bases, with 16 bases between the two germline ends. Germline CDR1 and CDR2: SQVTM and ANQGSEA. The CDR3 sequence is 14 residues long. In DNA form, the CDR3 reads TGCAGCGTTGGGCGCAGGGGAGAGGGCACTGAAGCTTTCTTT. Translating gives CSVGRRGEGTEAFF.

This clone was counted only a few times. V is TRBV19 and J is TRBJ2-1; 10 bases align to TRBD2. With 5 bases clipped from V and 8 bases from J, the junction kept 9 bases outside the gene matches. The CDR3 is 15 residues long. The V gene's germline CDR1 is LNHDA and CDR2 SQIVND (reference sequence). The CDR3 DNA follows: TGTGCCAGTAGTTCCACTAGCGGGACGGCTCATGAGCAGTTCTTC. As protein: CASSSTSGTAHEQFF.